Reported below is one T cell receptor (beta chain). The data derive from a study of blood T cell repertoires in COVID-19. Study-wide background: Whether acute or convalescent, the COVID-19 samples came from the United States, Italy and Spain. The analysed material was cDNA or gDNA that came from T cells, B-cell-depleted T cells, or PBMCs.

Authors' data handling: Estimation of nucleated cell counts was performed using reference gene primer amplification. Assay: immunoSEQ multiplex PCR; the TCRdb copy retains only in-frame clones and omits some. That table furnishes V, J and clone size, whereas the DNA furnished D and trimming. Altogether 100,000 to 150,000 clones are present, around 86% being singletons, with the ten largest covering roughly 27%. CDR1 and CDR2 (germline): SGHTA, FQGNSA. Trimming pared 5 bases from V and 4 bases from J, leaving 14 bases between. The CDR3 has 15 residues. The TCR sequence derives from a woman older than 75 with acute or convalescent COVID-19. Sequenced: peripheral blood. The rearrangement uses TRBV7-2 and TRBJ2-2; D unclear. Written as DNA, the CDR3 is TGTGCCAGCAGCCCCGTCGGGTCGGGCACCGGGGAGCTGTTTTTT. Its translation: CASSPVGSGTGELFF.